The 5 T cell receptor beta chains below were found in one sample sequenced in a study of cytomegalovirus exposure and HLA in healthy donors. Vbeta (60) and Jbeta (13) primers were used in the PCR. Profiling relied on immunoSEQ multiplex PCR, and the TCRdb table lists in-frame clones only, not all of them. The table includes fewer than 110,000 clones, 73% detected once. Sequenced sample: PBMCs. The receptors here all came from a young man in good health and CMV-seronegative.

The chain links TRBV7-9 to TRBJ1-2; D may be TRBD1 (5 bases). V was clipped by 4 bases and J by 1 base, with 16 bases between them. Germline V lookup: CDR1 SEHNR, CDR2 FQNEAQ (reference sequence). There are 16 residues in the CDR3. CDR3 in amino acids: CASSSFDSLFNYGYTF. The CDR3 DNA sequence: TGTGCCAGCAGCTCCTTTGACAGCCTGTTTAACTATGGCTACACCTTC.

The chain has TRBV10-2 and TRBJ2-5, with 13 positions matching TRBD2. CDR1 WSHSY and CDR2 SAAADI come from the germline V gene. This CDR3 comprises 14 residues. Trimming cost V 6 bases and J 3 bases; bases outside gene matches: 1. The CDR3 reads CASRGTSGEETQYF. Here the CDR3 DNA reads TGCGCCAGCAGAGGGACTAGCGGGGAAGAGACCCAGTACTTC.

The chain has TRBV19 and TRBJ2-5; tentatively, D is TRBD1 (5 bases). Per germline, CDR1 LNHDA and CDR2 SQIVND (reference sequence). There are 14 residues in the CDR3. The V gene lost 5 bases and the J gene lost 4 bases, with 14 bases spanning the gap. This CDR3 is CASSLRQGLETQYF. CDR3 nucleotide sequence: TGTGCCAGTAGTCTACGTCAGGGCCTAGAGACCCAGTACTTC.

This chain links TRBV18 with TRBJ2-6; the D gene is possibly TRBD2 (5 bases). The CDR3 contains 18 residues. CDR1 KGHSH and CDR2 LQKENI come from the germline V gene. V was pared by 3 bases and J by 0 bases, with 15 bases between. CDR3 protein: CASSPLAPDLSGANVLTF. DNA of the CDR3: TGTGCCAGCTCACCCCTAGCTCCCGATCTCTCTGGGGCCAACGTCCTGACTTTC.

V gene TRBV6-5 combines with J gene TRBJ2-5; weak D call: TRBD2 (6 bases). The J call may not be correct, given that the DNA end is closer to TRBJ2-7. CDR3 length: 14 residues. The germline gives CDR1 MNHEY, CDR2 SVGAGI. CDR3: CASSSRGSSYEQYF. The DNA of the CDR3 is TGTGCCAGCAGTTCCCGGGGGAGCTCCTACGAGCAGTACTTC.